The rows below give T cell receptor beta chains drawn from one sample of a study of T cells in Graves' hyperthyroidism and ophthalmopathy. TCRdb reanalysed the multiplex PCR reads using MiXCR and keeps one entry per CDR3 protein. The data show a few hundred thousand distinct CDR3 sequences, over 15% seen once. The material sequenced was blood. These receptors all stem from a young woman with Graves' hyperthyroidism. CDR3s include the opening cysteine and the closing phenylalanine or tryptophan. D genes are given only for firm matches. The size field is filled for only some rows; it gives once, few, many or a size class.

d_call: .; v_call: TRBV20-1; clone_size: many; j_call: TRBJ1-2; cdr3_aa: CRAPGSMGGYTF; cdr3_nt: TGCAGGGCACCTGGGTCGATGGGAGGCTACACCTTC
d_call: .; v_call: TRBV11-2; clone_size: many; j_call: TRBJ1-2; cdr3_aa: CASRGSRGNYGYTF; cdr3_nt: TGTGCCAGCCGGGGCTCCCGCGGTAACTATGGCTACACCTTC
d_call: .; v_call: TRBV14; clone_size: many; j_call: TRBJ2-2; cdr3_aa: CASSPLEGTYTGELFF; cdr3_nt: TGTGCCAGCAGCCCCCTAGAAGGGACCTACACCGGGGAGCTGTTTTTT
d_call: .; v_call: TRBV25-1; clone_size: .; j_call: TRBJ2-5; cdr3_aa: CASRGGGPEQETQYF; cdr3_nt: TGTGCCAGCAGAGGAGGGGGCCCGGAACAAGAGACCCAGTACTTC
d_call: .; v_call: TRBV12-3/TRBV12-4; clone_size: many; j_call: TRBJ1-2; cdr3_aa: CASSLLSRYYGYTF; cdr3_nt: TGTGCCAGCAGTTTACTCAGTCGGTACTATGGCTACACCTTC
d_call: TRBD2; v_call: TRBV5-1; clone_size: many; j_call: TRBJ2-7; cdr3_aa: CASKDDPSGGGYEQYF; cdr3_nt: TGCGCCAGCAAAGATGATCCTAGCGGGGGAGGGTACGAGCAGTACTTC
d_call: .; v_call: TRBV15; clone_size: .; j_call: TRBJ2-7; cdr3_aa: CVSSRGFIRSSYEQYF; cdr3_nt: TGTGTCTCCAGCAGAGGTTTTATCCGAAGCTCCTACGAGCAGTACTTC
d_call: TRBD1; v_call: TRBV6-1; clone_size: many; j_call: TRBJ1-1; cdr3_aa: CASSKDRATEAFF; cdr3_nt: TGTGCCAGCAGTAAAGACAGGGCCACTGAAGCTTTCTTT
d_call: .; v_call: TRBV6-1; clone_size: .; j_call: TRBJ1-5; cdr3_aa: CASTTVSFSNQPQHF; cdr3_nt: TGTGCCAGCACAACCGTTAGTTTTAGCAATCAGCCCCAGCATTTT
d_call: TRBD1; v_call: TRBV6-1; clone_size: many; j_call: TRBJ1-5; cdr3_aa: CASSRDRGGNQPQHF; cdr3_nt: TGTGCCAGCAGTAGGGACAGGGGCGGCAATCAGCCCCAGCATTTT